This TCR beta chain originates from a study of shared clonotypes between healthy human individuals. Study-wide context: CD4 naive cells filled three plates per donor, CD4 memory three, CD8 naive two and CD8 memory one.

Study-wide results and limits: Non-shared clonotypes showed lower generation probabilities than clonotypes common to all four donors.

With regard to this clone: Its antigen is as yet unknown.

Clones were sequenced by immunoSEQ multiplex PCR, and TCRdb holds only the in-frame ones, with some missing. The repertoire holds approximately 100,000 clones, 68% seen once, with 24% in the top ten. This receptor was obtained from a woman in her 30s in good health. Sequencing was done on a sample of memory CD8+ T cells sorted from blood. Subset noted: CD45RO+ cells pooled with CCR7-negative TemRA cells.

This chain's CDR3 is CASSSGGSGANVLTF. The CDR3 nucleotides are TGTGCCAGCAGCTCCGGGGGATCTGGGGCCAACGTCCTGACTTTC. This rearrangement joins TRBV7-6 to TRBJ2-6; D perhaps matches TRBD2 (6 bases). CDR1 and CDR2 from the germline V gene are SGHVS and FNYEAQ. The CDR3 has 15 amino acids. V was trimmed by 4 bases and J by 1 base, leaving 8 bases between them. The whole variable domain, remainder taken from reference TRBV7-6 and TRBJ2-6, is GAGVSQSPRYKVTKRGQDVALRCDPISGHVSLYWYRQALGQGPEFLTYFNYEAQQDKSGLPNDRFSAERPEGSISTLTIQRTEQRDSAMYRCASSSGGSGANVLTFGAGSRLTVL.